This T cell receptor (beta chain) was found in a study of blood T cell repertoires in COVID-19. The wider study: Samples taken during acute and convalescent COVID-19 were collected in the United States, Italy and Spain.

The table lists this clone with a count of one. Sequencing used immunoSEQ multiplex PCR; TCRdb keeps in-frame clones, though not all of them. The sample carries under 300,000 clones, 86% recorded once. CDR1 and CDR2 from the germline V gene are MDHEN and SYDVKM. Trimming took off 4 bases at V and 6 bases at J, with 25 bases between the two ends. This CDR3 spans 18 amino acids. The receptor was derived from a woman between 25 and 40 years old with COVID-19, enrolled during active disease. What was sequenced was peripheral blood. The chain employs TRBV28 and TRBJ2-1; D may be TRBD2 (7 bases). Written as DNA, the CDR3 is TGTGCCAGCAGTTACATCAAAGGGGGGGCGCTTACTCGCAATGAGCAGTTCTTC. Residues: CASSYIKGGALTRNEQFF.